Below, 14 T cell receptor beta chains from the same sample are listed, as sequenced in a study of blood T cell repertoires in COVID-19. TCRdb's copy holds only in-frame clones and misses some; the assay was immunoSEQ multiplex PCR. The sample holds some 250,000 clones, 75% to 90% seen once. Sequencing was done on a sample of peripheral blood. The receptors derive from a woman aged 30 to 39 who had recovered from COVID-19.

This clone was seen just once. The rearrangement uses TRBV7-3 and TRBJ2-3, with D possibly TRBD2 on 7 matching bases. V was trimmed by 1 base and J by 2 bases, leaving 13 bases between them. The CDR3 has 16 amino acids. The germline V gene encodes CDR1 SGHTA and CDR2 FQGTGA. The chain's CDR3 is CASSLRIGGPTDTQYF. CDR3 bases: TGTGCCAGCAGCTTAAGGATCGGGGGGCCCACAGATACGCAGTATTTT.

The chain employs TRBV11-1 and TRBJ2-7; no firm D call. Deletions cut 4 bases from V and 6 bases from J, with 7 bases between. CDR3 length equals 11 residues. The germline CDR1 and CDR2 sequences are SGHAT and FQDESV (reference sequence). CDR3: CASSSSGEQYF. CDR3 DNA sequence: TGTGCCAGCAGCTCGTCGGGCGAGCAGTACTTC.

CDR3 in DNA: TGCGCCAGCAGCTTACTAGCGGGGGGTCCAGATACGCAGTATTTT. It yields the protein CASSLLAGGPDTQYF. The rearrangement links TRBV5-1 to TRBJ2-3, with 12 bases that match TRBD2. CDR3 length: 15 residues. V gave up 2 bases and J gave up 4 bases; unmatched junction bases: 2. Germline V gives CDR1 SGHRS, CDR2 YFSETQ.

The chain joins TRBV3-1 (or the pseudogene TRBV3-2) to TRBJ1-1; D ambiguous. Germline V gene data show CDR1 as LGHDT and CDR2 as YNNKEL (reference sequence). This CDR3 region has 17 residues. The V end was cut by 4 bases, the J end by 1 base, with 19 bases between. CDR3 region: CASSPLTGKSPNTEAFF. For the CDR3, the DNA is TGTGCCAGCAGCCCCTTGACGGGGAAATCCCCGAACACTGAAGCTTTCTTT.

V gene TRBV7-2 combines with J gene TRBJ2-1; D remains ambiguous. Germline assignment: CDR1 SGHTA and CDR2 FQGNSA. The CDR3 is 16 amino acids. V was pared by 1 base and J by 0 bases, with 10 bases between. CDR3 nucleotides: TGTGCCAGCAGCTTAGGAGGCCCCATCTCCTACAATGAGCAGTTCTTC. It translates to CASSLGGPISYNEQFF.

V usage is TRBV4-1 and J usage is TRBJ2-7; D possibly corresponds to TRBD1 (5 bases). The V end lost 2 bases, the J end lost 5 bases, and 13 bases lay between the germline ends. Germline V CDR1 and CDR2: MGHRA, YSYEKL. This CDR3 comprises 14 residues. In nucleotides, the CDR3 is TGCGCCAGCAGCCAAATATCCAGGGAAAACGAGCAGTACTTC. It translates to CASSQISRENEQYF.

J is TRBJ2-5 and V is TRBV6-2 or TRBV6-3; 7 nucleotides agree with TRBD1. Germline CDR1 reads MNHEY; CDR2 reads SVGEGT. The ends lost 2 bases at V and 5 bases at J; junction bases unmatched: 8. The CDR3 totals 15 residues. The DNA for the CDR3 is TGTGCCAGCAGTTACCGGCGACAGGGTGGGGAGACCCAGTACTTC. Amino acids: CASSYRRQGGETQYF.

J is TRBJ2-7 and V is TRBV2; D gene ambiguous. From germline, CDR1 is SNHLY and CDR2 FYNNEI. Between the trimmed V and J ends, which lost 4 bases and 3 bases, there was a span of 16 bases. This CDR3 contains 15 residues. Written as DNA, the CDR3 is TGTGCCAGCAGTGGAGGAAGTACCCCCATCTACGAGCAGTACTTC. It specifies CASSGGSTPIYEQYF. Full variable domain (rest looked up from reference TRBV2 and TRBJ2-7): EPEVTQTPSHQVTQMGQEVILRCVPISNHLYFYWYRQILGQKVEFLVSFYNNEISEKSEIFDDQFSVERPDGSNFTLKIRSTKLEDSAMYFCASSGGSTPIYEQYFGPGTRLTVT.

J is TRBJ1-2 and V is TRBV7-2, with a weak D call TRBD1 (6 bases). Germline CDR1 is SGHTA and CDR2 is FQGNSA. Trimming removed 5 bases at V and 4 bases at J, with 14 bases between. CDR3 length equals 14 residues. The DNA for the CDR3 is TGTGCCAGCAGCCCTCCAGGGGATGCCTATGGCTACACCTTC. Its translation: CASSPPGDAYGYTF.

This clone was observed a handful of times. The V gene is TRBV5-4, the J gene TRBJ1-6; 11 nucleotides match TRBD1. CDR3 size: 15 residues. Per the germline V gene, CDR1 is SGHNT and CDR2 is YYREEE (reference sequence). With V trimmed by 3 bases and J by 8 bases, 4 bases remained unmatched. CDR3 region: CASSSMGQGDSPLHF. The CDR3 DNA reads TGTGCCAGCAGCTCGATGGGACAGGGGGATTCACCCCTCCACTTT.

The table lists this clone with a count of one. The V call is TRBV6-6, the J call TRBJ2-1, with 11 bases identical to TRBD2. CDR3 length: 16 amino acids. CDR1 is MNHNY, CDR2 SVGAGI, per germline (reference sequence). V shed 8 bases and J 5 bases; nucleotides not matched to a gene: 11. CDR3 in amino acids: CASRHWGTSGNNEQFF. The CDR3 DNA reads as TGTGCCAGCCGCCATTGGGGGACTAGCGGAAACAATGAGCAGTTCTTC.

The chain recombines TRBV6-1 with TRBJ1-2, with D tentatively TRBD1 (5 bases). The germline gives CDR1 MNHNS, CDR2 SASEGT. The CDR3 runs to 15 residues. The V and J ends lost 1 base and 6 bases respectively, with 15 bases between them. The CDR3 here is CASSEGWGLRDGYTF. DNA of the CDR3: TGTGCCAGCAGTGAAGGTTGGGGACTTCGCGATGGCTACACCTTC.

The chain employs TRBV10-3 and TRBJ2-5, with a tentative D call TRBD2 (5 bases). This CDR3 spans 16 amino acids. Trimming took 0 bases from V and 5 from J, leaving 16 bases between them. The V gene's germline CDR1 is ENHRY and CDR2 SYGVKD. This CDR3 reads CAISESFQLGEETQYF. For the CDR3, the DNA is TGTGCCATCAGTGAGTCCTTTCAACTTGGGGAGGAGACCCAGTACTTC.

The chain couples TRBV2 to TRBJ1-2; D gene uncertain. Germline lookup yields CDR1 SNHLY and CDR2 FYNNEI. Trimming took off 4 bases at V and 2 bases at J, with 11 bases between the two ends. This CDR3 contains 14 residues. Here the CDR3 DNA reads TGTGCCAGCAGTGTGACATCGGGGAACTATGGCTACACCTTC. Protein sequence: CASSVTSGNYGYTF.